These 2 T cell receptor beta chains originate from one sample sequenced in a study of CD8 T cells in ankylosing spondylitis. One entry per CDR3 protein, called by TCRdb with MiXCR from the 5' RACE reads. The repertoire holds 200,000 to 250,000 distinct CDR3 sequences, with about 10% as singletons. Specimen: blood, either unsorted or a sorted T cell fraction (not recorded which). The receptors here all came from a male donor with ankylosing spondylitis or in good health (not recorded which).

In its sample, this clonotype was seen a few times. This rearrangement joins TRBV5-1 to TRBJ2-5; tentatively, D is TRBD1 or TRBD2 (5 bases each). The germline CDR1 and CDR2 sequences are SGHRS and YFSETQ. CDR3 length: 16 residues. V was clipped by 3 bases and J by 2 bases, with 17 bases between them. The CDR3 DNA reads TGCGCCAGCAGCTATCTTTGGGGGACCCTTCAAGAGACCCAGTACTTC. This sequence encodes CASSYLWGTLQETQYF.

This clonotype was seen ten or more times. The chain uses TRBV7-9 and TRBJ2-7; 7 bases fit TRBD1. The germline gives CDR1 SEHNR, CDR2 FQNEAQ (reference sequence). V gave up 7 bases and J gave up 7 bases; unmatched junction bases: 10. This CDR3 is 13 amino acids long. CDR3 sequence (DNA): TGTGCCAGCACCCCCGGGACAGTGGGTGAGCAGTACTTC. It specifies CASTPGTVGEQYF. The full variable domain, in which reference TRBV7-9 and TRBJ2-7 provide the parts outside the CDR3, is DTGVSQNPRHKITKRGQNVTFRCDPISEHNRLYWYRQTLGQGPEFLTYFQNEAQLEKSRLLSDRFSAERPKGSFSTLEIQRTEQGDSAMYLCASTPGTVGEQYFGPGTRLTVT.